Reported below is one T cell receptor (beta chain). The entry originates in a study of blood T cells in healthy people across ages. It was with a sample-barcoded 5' primer and a J-beta primer mix that a second PCR of roughly 7 to 12 cycles was run. TCRdb ran MiXCR on the 5' RACE reads and lists one entry per CDR3 protein. Among about 830,000 distinct CDR3 sequences listed, around 62% were seen once. Trimming took 3 bases from V and 2 from J, leaving 12 bases between them. There are 15 residues in the CDR3. CDR1 is KGHDR, CDR2 SFDVKD, per germline. J is TRBJ1-2 and V is TRBV24-1; possibly TRBD1 for D (5 bases). Sequencing was carried out using blood. The TCR comes from a young man in good health. This CDR3 is CATSDPSRDNYGYTF. The CDR3 bases are TGTGCCACCAGTGATCCTTCTCGGGACAACTATGGCTACACCTTC.